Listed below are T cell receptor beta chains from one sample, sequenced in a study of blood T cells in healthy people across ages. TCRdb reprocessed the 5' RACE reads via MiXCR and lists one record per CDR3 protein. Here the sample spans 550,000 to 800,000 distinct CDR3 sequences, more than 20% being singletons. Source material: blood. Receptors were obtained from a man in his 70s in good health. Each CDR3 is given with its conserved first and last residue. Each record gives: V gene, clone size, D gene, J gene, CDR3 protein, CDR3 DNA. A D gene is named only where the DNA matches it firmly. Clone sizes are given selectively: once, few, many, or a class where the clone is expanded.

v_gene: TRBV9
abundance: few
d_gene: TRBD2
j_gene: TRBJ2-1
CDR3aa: CASSELAGVANEQFF
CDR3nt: TGTGCCAGCAGCGAACTAGCGGGAGTCGCGAATGAGCAGTTCTTC

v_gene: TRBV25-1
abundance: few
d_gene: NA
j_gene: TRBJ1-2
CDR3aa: CASSESVQTGYTF
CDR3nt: TGTGCCAGCAGTGAATCAGTCCAGACTGGCTACACCTTC

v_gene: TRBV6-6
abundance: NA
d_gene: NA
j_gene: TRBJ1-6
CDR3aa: CASSYSSGEGSPLHF
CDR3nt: TGTGCCAGCAGTTACTCGTCGGGGGAGGGTTCACCCCTCCACTTT

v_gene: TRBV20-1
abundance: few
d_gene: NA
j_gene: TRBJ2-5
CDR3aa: CSAPETGEPMKQYF
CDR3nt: TGCAGTGCCCCAGAGACGGGGGAGCCTATGAAGCAGTACTTC

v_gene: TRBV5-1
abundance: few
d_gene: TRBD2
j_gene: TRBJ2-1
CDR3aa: CASSGGLAGGLSYNEQFF
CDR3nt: TGCGCCAGCAGCGGGGGACTAGCGGGAGGACTCTCCTACAATGAGCAGTTCTTC

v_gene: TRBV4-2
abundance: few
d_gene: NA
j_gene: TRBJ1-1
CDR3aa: CASSQGGVGTEAFF
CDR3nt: TGTGCCAGCAGCCAAGGGGGGGTAGGCACTGAAGCTTTCTTT

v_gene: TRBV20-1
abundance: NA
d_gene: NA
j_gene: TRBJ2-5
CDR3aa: CSARDEGQETRYQETQYF
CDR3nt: TGCAGTGCTAGAGATGAGGGGCAGGAGACACGCTACCAAGAGACCCAGTACTTC

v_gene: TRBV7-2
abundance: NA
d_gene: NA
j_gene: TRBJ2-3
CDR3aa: CANSRGDTGKGDTQYF
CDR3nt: TGTGCCAACAGCCGCGGAGATACAGGGAAGGGAGATACGCAGTATTTT

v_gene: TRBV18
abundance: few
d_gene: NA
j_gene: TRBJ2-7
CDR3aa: CASSPLRQDGSYEQYF
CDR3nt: TGTGCCAGCTCACCACTCCGACAGGACGGATCCTACGAGCAGTACTTC

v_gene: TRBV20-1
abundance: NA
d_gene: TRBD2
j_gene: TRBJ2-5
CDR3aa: CSARDRGTSGLLTQYF
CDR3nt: TGCAGTGCTAGAGATCGGGGGACTAGCGGCCTGTTGACCCAGTACTTC

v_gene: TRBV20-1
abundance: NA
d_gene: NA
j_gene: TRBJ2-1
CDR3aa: CSATPDKYNEQFF
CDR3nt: TGCAGTGCTACTCCGGACAAATACAATGAGCAGTTCTTC

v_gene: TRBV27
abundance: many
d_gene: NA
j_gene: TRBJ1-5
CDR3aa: CASSPTPTAPQHF
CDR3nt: TGTGCCAGCAGTCCGACTCCGACAGCGCCCCAGCATTTT

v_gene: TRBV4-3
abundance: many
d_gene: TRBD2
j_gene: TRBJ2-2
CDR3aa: CASSQVGLSGSGTGELFF
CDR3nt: TGCGCCAGCAGCCAAGTGGGACTGAGCGGGAGTGGCACCGGGGAGCTGTTTTTT

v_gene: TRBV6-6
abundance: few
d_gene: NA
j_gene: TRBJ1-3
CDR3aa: CASRPGTAGNTIYF
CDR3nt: TGTGCCTCCAGACCTGGGACCGCTGGAAACACCATATATTTT

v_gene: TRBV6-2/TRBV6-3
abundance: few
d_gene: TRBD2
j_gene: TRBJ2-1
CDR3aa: CASSRRTSGGFNEQFF
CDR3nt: TGTGCCAGCAGCAGACGGACTAGCGGGGGCTTCAATGAGCAGTTCTTC

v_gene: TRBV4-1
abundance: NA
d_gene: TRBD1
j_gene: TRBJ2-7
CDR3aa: CASSQEFDRGYEQYF
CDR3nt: TGCGCCAGCAGCCAAGAGTTCGACAGGGGTTACGAGCAGTACTTC

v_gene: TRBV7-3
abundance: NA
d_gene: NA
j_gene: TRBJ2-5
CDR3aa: CASSLSGGLSQETQYF
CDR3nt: TGTGCCAGCAGCTTAAGTGGCGGGCTATCCCAAGAGACCCAGTACTTC

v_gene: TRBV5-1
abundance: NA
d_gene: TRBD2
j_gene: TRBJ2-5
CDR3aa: CASSLVGTSGSGGQETQYF
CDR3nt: TGCGCCAGCAGCTTGGTAGGGACTAGCGGGAGTGGGGGACAAGAGACCCAGTACTTC

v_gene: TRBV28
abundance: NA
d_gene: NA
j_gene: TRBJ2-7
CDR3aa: CASASVLGRAYYEQYF
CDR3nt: TGTGCCAGCGCGTCAGTTCTAGGCAGGGCCTACTACGAGCAGTACTTC

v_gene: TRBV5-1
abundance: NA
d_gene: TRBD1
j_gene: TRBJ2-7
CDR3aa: CASRTGGFNEQYF
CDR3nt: TGCGCCAGCCGTACAGGGGGCTTCAACGAGCAGTACTTC

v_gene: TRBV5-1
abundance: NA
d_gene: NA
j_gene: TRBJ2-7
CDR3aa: CASNVARGYEQYF
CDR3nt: TGCGCCAGCAATGTGGCCAGGGGTTACGAGCAGTACTTC

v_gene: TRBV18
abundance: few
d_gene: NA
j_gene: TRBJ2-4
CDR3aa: CASSPGIGGNIQYF
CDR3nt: TGTGCCAGCTCACCAGGGATTGGGGGAAACATTCAGTACTTC

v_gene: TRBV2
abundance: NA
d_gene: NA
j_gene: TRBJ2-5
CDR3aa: CASSESQRQETQYF
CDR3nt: TGTGCCAGCAGTGAAAGCCAGAGACAAGAGACCCAGTACTTC

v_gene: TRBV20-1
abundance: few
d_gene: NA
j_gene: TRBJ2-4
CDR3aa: CSATEDIQYF
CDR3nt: TGCAGTGCTACGGAGGACATTCAGTACTTC

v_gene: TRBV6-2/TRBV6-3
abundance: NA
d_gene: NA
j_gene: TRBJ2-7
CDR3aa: CASSYSGTPGYEQYF
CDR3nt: TGTGCCAGCAGTTACTCAGGGACCCCCGGCTACGAGCAGTACTTC

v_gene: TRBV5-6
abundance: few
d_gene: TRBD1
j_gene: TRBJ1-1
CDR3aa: CASSFQDRKNTEAFF
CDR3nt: TGTGCCAGCAGCTTCCAGGACAGGAAAAACACTGAAGCTTTCTTT

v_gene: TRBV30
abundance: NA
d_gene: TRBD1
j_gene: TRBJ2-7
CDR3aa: CAWSPEGQGREQYF
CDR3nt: TGTGCCTGGAGCCCTGAAGGACAGGGGAGAGAGCAGTACTTC

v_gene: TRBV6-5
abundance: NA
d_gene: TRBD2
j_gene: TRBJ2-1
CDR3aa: CASSTTSGSSYNEQFF
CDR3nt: TGTGCCAGCAGTACCACTAGCGGGAGCTCCTACAATGAGCAGTTCTTC

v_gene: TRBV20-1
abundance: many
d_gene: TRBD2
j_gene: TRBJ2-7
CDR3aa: CSARAGSGAYEQYF
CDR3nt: TGCAGTGCTAGAGCAGGTAGCGGGGCATACGAGCAGTACTTC

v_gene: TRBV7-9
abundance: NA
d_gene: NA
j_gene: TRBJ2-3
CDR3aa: CASIGGLGADTQYF
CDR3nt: TGTGCCAGCATTGGGGGGCTGGGCGCAGATACGCAGTATTTT

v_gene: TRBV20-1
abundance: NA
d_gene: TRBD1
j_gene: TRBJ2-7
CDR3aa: CSALPGQGAYEQYF
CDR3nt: TGCAGTGCCCTACCCGGACAGGGGGCCTACGAGCAGTACTTC

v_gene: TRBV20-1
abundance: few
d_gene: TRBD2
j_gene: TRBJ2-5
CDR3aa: CSARSTSGGDQETQYF
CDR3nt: TGCAGTGCTAGGTCGACTAGCGGGGGAGACCAAGAGACCCAGTACTTC

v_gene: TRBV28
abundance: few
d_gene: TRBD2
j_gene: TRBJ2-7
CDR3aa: CASSLPSGIPYEQYF
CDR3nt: TGTGCCAGCAGTTTACCTAGCGGGATCCCCTACGAGCAGTACTTC

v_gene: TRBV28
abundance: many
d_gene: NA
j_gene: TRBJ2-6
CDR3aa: CASSRTRVGSSGANVLTF
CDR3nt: TGTGCCAGCAGCCGAACCAGGGTAGGGAGCTCTGGGGCCAACGTCCTGACTTTC

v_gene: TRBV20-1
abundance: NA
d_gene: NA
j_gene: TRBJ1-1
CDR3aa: CSARETGVEAFF
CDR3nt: TGCAGTGCTAGAGAAACCGGGGTTGAAGCTTTCTTT

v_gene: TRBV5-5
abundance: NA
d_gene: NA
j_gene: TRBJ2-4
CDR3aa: CASSLNAGKAKNIQYF
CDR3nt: TGTGCCAGCAGCTTGAACGCGGGAAAGGCGAAAAACATTCAGTACTTC

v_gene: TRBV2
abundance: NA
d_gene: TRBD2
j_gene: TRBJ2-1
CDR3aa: CASRTTSGSPNEQFF
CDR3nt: TGTGCCAGCAGGACTACTAGCGGGAGTCCTAATGAGCAGTTCTTC

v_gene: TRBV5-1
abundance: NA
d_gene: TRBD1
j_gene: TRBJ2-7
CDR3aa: CASGIQGAGYEQYF
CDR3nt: TGCGCCAGCGGAATACAGGGGGCTGGCTACGAGCAGTACTTC

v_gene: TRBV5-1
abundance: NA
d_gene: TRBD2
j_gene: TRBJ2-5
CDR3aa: CASSLTGGPMETQYF
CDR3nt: TGCGCCAGCAGCTTGACGGGGGGGCCTATGGAGACCCAGTACTTC

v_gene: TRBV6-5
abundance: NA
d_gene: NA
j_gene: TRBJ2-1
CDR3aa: CASKIGALRSEQFF
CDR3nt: TGTGCCAGCAAAATAGGGGCTCTACGGAGTGAGCAGTTCTTC

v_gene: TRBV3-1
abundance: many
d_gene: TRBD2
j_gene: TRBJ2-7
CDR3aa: CASSLSGESYEQYF
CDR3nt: TGTGCCAGCAGCCTAAGCGGGGAATCCTACGAGCAGTACTTC

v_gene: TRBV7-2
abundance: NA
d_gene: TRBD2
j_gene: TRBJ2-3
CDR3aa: CASSLESGISTDTRYF
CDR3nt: TGTGCCAGCAGCTTAGAGAGCGGGATTAGCACAGATACGCGGTATTTT

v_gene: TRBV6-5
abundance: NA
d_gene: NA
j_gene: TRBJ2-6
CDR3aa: CASSYWDVNSGANVLTF
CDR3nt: TGTGCCAGCAGTTATTGGGACGTCAACTCTGGGGCCAACGTCCTGACTTTC

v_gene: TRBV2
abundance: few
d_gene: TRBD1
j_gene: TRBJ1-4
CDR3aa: CASAGTGYEKLFF
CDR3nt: TGTGCCAGCGCCGGGACAGGTTATGAAAAACTGTTTTTT

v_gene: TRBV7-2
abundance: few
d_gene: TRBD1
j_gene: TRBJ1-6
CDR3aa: CASSPGQGTRSPLHF
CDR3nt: TGTGCCAGCAGCCCCGGACAGGGGACTAGATCACCCCTCCACTTT

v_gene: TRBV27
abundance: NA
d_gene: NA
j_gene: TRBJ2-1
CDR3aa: CASSLSGREQFF
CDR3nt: TGTGCCAGCAGTTTATCAGGGCGTGAGCAGTTCTTC

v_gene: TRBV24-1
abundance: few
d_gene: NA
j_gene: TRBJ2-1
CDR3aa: CATSDYGGNEQFF
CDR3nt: TGTGCCACCAGTGATTACGGGGGTAATGAGCAGTTCTTC

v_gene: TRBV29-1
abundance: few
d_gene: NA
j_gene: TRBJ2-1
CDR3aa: CSGDISYNEQFF
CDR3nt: TGCAGCGGGGACATCTCCTACAATGAGCAGTTCTTC

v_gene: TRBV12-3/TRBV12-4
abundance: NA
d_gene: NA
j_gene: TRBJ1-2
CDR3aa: CASSLPGPNYGYTF
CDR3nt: TGTGCCAGCAGTTTACCGGGGCCTAACTATGGCTACACCTTC

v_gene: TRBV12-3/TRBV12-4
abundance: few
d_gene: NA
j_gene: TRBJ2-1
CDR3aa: CASSLAAGIHNEQFF
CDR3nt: TGTGCCAGCAGTTTAGCAGCAGGGATTCACAATGAGCAGTTCTTC

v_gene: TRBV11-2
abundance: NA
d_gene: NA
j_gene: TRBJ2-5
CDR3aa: CASSLATVETQYF
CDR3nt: TGTGCCAGCAGCTTAGCGACGGTGGAGACCCAGTACTTC

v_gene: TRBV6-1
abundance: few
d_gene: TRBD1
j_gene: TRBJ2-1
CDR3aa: CASSRTSSGQGLVNEQFF
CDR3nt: TGTGCCAGCAGCCGGACCTCTTCGGGACAGGGGTTGGTCAATGAGCAGTTCTTC

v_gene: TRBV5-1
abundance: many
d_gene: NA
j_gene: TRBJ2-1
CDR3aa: CASSPAGYSYNEQFF
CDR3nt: TGCGCCAGCAGCCCGGCTGGGTACTCCTACAATGAGCAGTTCTTC